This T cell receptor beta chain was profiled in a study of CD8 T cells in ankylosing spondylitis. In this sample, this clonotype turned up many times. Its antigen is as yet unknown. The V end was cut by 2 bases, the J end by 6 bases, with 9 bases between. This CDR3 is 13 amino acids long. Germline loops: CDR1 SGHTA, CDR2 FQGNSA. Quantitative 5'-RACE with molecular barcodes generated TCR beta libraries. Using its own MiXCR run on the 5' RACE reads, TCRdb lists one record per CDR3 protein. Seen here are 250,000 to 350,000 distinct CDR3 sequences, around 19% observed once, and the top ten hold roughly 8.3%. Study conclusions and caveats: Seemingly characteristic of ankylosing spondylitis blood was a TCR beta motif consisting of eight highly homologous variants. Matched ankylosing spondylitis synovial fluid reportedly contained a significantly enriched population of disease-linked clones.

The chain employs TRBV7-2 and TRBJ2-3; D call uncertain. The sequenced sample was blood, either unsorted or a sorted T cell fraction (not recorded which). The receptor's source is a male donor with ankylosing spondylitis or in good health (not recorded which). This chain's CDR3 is CASSLRRMDTQYF. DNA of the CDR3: TGTGCCAGCAGCTTAAGAAGGATGGATACGCAGTATTTT. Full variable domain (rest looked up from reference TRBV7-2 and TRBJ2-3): GAGVSQSPSNKVTEKGKDVELRCDPISGHTALYWYRQSLGQGLEFLIYFQGNSAPDKSGLPSDRFSAERTGGSVSTLTIQRTQQEDSAVYLCASSLRRMDTQYFGPGTRLTVL.